This TCR beta chain derives from a study of response to subunit inactivated influenza vaccine. The study, taken as a whole, reports: Every seasonal influenza vaccination brings in few new T cells, the authors suggested.

V dropped 1 base and J dropped 10 bases, with 11 bases sitting between them. The CDR3 is 12 residues long. At least ten counts were recorded for this clonotype. As yet, its antigen is unknown. TCRdb passed the RT-PCR reads through MiXCR, listing each CDR3 protein once. The sample holds about 540,000 distinct CDR3 sequences, 14% seen once. The input for sequencing was PBMCs from blood, taken about 11 days after vaccination. The sequence was collected from a man aged 50 to 60 who received an inactivated influenza vaccine. V gene TRBV12-3 or TRBV12-4 combines with J gene TRBJ2-7, with D unclear. The CDR3 region is CASSLEDPRQYF. CDR3 bases: TGTGCCAGCAGTTTAGAGGACCCACGACAGTACTTC.